Listed below are T cell receptor beta chains from one sample, sequenced in a study of cytomegalovirus exposure and HLA in healthy donors. The data were produced by immunoSEQ multiplex PCR, yet TCRdb's version contains in-frame clones alone and is incomplete. The sample contains over 250,000 clones, around 90% of which appear only once. Sample: PBMCs. The receptor source for this set is a woman aged 25 to 39 in good health and CMV-seropositive. Each CDR3 is given with its conserved first and last residue. Fields, in order: D gene, CDR3 length, clone size, J gene, V gene, CDR3 DNA, CDR3 protein. D genes are given only for firm matches. Size is omitted from some rows. Given values are once, few, many or a class for expanded clones.

d_call: NA; cdr3_length: 14; clone_size: NA; j_call: TRBJ1-2; v_call: TRBV5-1; cdr3_nt: TGCGCCAGCAGCTCCCTTGGAAGGGACTATGGCTACACCTTC; cdr3_aa: CASSSLGRDYGYTF
d_call: NA; cdr3_length: 15; clone_size: NA; j_call: TRBJ2-5; v_call: TRBV9; cdr3_nt: TGTGCCAGCAGCGTGGAACTCGGATTCCAAGAGACCCAGTACTTC; cdr3_aa: CASSVELGFQETQYF
d_call: NA; cdr3_length: 18; clone_size: NA; j_call: TRBJ2-6; v_call: TRBV4-1; cdr3_nt: TGCGCCAGCAGCTCATTACCGGACGCCGATCCGTGGGCCAACGTCCTGACTTTC; cdr3_aa: CASSSLPDADPWANVLTF
d_call: TRBD1; cdr3_length: 14; clone_size: NA; j_call: TRBJ2-3; v_call: TRBV18; cdr3_nt: TGTGCCAGCTCACTGGGACAGGGGGGAGATACGCAGTATTTT; cdr3_aa: CASSLGQGGDTQYF
d_call: NA; cdr3_length: 12; clone_size: NA; j_call: TRBJ1-1; v_call: TRBV5-1; cdr3_nt: TGCGCCAGCAGCCGCAGTAGTGCTGAAGCTTTCTTT; cdr3_aa: CASSRSSAEAFF
d_call: TRBD1; cdr3_length: 14; clone_size: NA; j_call: TRBJ2-7; v_call: TRBV11-2; cdr3_nt: TGTGCCAGCAGCCTCTCCGGGACAGGGGCCGAGCAGTACTTC; cdr3_aa: CASSLSGTGAEQYF
d_call: NA; cdr3_length: 16; clone_size: NA; j_call: TRBJ2-6; v_call: TRBV5-6; cdr3_nt: TGTGCCAGCAGCTTGAAGTCCGGACCTGGGGCCAACGTCCTGACTTTC; cdr3_aa: CASSLKSGPGANVLTF
d_call: NA; cdr3_length: 11; clone_size: NA; j_call: TRBJ2-2; v_call: TRBV7-2; cdr3_nt: TGTGCCAGCAGCTTAGCCGGGGAGCTGTTTTTT; cdr3_aa: CASSLAGELFF
d_call: TRBD2; cdr3_length: 15; clone_size: once; j_call: TRBJ2-1; v_call: TRBV5-1; cdr3_nt: TGCGCCAGCAGCTTGGAACTAGCGAGCTACAATGAGCAGTTCTTC; cdr3_aa: CASSLELASYNEQFF
d_call: TRBD1; cdr3_length: 20; clone_size: NA; j_call: TRBJ2-6; v_call: TRBV14; cdr3_nt: TGTGCCAGCAGCCAAGAAGCACCGGGACAGGGCTTTAATAGGGCCAACGTCCTGACTTTC; cdr3_aa: CASSQEAPGQGFNRANVLTF
d_call: NA; cdr3_length: 16; clone_size: NA; j_call: TRBJ1-1; v_call: TRBV30; cdr3_nt: TGTGCCTGGAGTGTCCCATGGGGGGGCTTGGTCACTGAAGCTTTCTTT; cdr3_aa: CAWSVPWGGLVTEAFF
d_call: NA; cdr3_length: 12; clone_size: few; j_call: TRBJ1-1; v_call: TRBV30; cdr3_nt: TGTGCCTGGAGTGCGAGGAGGAGGCCAGCTTTCTTT; cdr3_aa: CAWSARRRPAFF